The rows below give T cell receptor beta chains drawn from one sample of a study of cytomegalovirus exposure and HLA in healthy donors. Assay: immunoSEQ multiplex PCR; the TCRdb copy retains only in-frame clones and omits some. Found here are under 150,000 clones, 80% of them singletons; the top ten hold 5% to 5.5%. The sequenced sample was PBMCs. All receptors derive from a male donor in good health and CMV-seronegative. The CDR3 runs from the conserved cysteine through the conserved F or W.

TRBV19,TRBJ2-7,CASRGSLSEQYF
TRBV7-3,TRBJ1-1,CASSLTPVGTEAFF
TRBV28,TRBJ1-1,CASSGGKEGNTEAFF
TRBV30,TRBJ1-1,CAWSVSPQFVRAFF
TRBV2,TRBJ1-1,CASKTTGGVGAFF
TRBV6-6,TRBJ2-1,CASTRQEYNEQFF
TRBV9,TRBJ2-1,CASSVDPGKIQFF
TRBV6-5,TRBJ1-5,CASSARRGYQPQHF
TRBV7-8,TRBJ1-1,CASSLPLDTQGKAFF
TRBV7-3,TRBJ1-6,CASSPGQAEALHF
TRBV7-9,TRBJ2-7,CASSHMDRGSYEQYF
TRBV7-9,TRBJ1-1,CASSLVQKNTEAFF
TRBV5-1,TRBJ2-1,CASSLDGNNEQFF
TRBV29-1,TRBJ1-1,CSVEDRETSNGEAFF
TRBV18,TRBJ2-2,CASSPKPNTGELFF
TRBV7-6,TRBJ2-5,CASSNYRGLQETQYF
TRBV5-1,TRBJ2-5,CASRGGGEKTQYF
TRBV29-1,TRBJ1-2,CSVEDRQNYGYTF
TRBV7-8,TRBJ2-1,CASSPWTGLNAYNEQFF
TRBV7-8,TRBJ2-6,CASSFGPSPSGFLAGANVLTF
TRBV7-9,TRBJ2-3,CASSLEGQGSSDTQYF
TRBV5-6,TRBJ2-2,CASSWKGDRGTGELFF
TRBV5-4,TRBJ1-6,CASTWGPDSPLHF
TRBV7-6,TRBJ2-7,CASSLGQGGLYEQYF
TRBV19,TRBJ2-7,CASSLTGTAPAEQYF
TRBV10-2,TRBJ2-1,CASSVGGANEQFF
TRBV6-6,TRBJ1-2,CASSPGTGVFDYTF
TRBV19,TRBJ1-2,CATYMGDRGGYTF
TRBV6-5,NA,CASSYSSVRSYEQYF
TRBV7-9,TRBJ2-3,CASSLEGGGSDTQYF
TRBV5-6,TRBJ2-1,CASSLDWANEQFF
TRBV5-8,TRBJ1-1,CASTRVGNTEAFF
TRBV30,TRBJ1-2,CAWSGAPGRQGPGYTF
TRBV6-1,TRBJ1-1,CATQGLTGADTEAFF
TRBV5-1,TRBJ2-1,CASSPVPGTDYNEQFF
TRBV2,TRBJ1-1,CASSVRERRAFF
TRBV5-6,TRBJ1-5,CASSGGTNQPQHF
TRBV6-5,TRBJ1-1,CATFDFYREAFF
TRBV5-1,TRBJ2-3,CASSLTESTDTQYF
TRBV13,TRBJ2-3,CASSPFTDTQYF
TRBV7-9,TRBJ2-5,CASSRSQVGQETQYF
TRBV10-3,TRBJ2-7,CAISERRERDEQYF
TRBV5-4,TRBJ1-2,CASSLEKVLGDYGYTF
TRBV2,TRBJ1-2,CATTPGGPPYGYTF
TRBV7-3,TRBJ2-5,CASSPGGLETQYF
TRBV11-2,TRBJ1-1,CASCRVENTEAFF
TRBV5-4,TRBJ1-6,CASSLRGSPLHF
TRBV18,TRBJ1-1,CASLQGQAGAAFF
TRBV30,TRBJ1-1,CAWSAGNTEAFF
TRBV2,TRBJ2-7,CASSPLAEQYF
TRBV7-2,TRBJ2-1,CASSLAGTSYNEQFF